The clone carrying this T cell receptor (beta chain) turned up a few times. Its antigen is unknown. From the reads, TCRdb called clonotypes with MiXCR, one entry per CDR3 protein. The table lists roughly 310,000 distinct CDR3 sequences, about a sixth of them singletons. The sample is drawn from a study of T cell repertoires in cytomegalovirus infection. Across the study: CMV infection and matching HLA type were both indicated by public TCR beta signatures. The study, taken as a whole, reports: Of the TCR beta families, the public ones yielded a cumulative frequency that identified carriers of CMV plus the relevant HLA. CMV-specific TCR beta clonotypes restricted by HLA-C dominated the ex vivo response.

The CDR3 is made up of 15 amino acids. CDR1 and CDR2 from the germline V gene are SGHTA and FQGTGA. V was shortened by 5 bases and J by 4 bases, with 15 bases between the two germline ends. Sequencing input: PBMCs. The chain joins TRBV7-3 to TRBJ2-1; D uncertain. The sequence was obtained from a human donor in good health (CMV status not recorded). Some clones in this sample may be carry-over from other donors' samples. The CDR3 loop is CASSPEGYTYNEQFF. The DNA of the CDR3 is TGTGCCAGCAGCCCCGAAGGGTATACATACAATGAGCAGTTCTTC.